These T cell receptor beta chains were read from a single sample in a study of response to subunit inactivated influenza vaccine. Via MiXCR, TCRdb re-called the RT-PCR reads, giving one row per CDR3 protein. Of fewer than 250,000 distinct CDR3 sequences listed, about 15% are singletons. The specimen comprised CD8+ T cells sorted from PBMCs, sampled 5 to 6 days after vaccination. The receptors were sampled from a man between 45 and 60 years old who received an inactivated influenza vaccine. CDR3s include the opening cysteine and the closing phenylalanine or tryptophan. D genes are given only for firm matches. The size field is filled for only some rows; it gives once, few, many or a size class.

.	16	.	TRBJ2-2	TRBV5-1	CASSLAPGLNTGELFF	TGCGCCAGCAGCTTGGCACCCGGACTCAACACCGGGGAGCTGTTTTTT
few	16	TRBD2	TRBJ2-7	TRBV4-3	CASSSLAGVETYEQYF	TGCGCCAGCAGCTCTTTAGCGGGAGTAGAAACCTACGAGCAGTACTTC
.	15	TRBD2	TRBJ2-3	TRBV27	CASSSTTSGADTQYF	TGTGCCAGCAGTTCTACGACTAGCGGGGCAGATACGCAGTATTTT
many	13	.	TRBJ2-7	TRBV28	CASSPGISYEQYF	TGTGCCAGCAGTCCCGGGATCTCCTACGAGCAGTACTTC
.	13	.	TRBJ1-5	TRBV20-1	CSASRVSNQPQHF	TGCAGTGCTAGTCGCGTTAGCAATCAGCCCCAGCATTTT
.	16	.	TRBJ2-1	TRBV11-2	CASSLIIGSGHNEQFF	TGTGCCAGCAGCTTAATTATCGGGTCAGGGCACAATGAGCAGTTCTTC
few	13	TRBD1	TRBJ1-4	TRBV12-3/TRBV12-4	CASSGQGGEKLFF	TGTGCCAGCAGCGGACAGGGAGGGGAAAAACTGTTTTTT
.	15	TRBD2	TRBJ2-7	TRBV9	CASSVDPGGNYEQYF	TGTGCCAGCAGCGTAGATCCCGGGGGGAACTACGAGCAGTACTTC
many	15	TRBD1	TRBJ2-7	TRBV7-6	CASSLAAGGIDEQYF	TGTGCCAGCAGCTTAGCGGCAGGGGGCATTGACGAGCAGTACTTC
few	14	.	TRBJ2-5	TRBV6-2/TRBV6-3	CASSYSFGSETQYF	TGTGCCAGCAGTTACTCGTTCGGATCAGAGACCCAGTACTTC
.	13	TRBD1	TRBJ1-2	TRBV7-6	CASSFQGAWGYTF	TGTGCCAGCAGCTTCCAGGGGGCGTGGGGCTACACCTTC
few	15	.	TRBJ2-7	TRBV7-9	CASSLPDESSYEQYF	TGTGCCAGCAGCTTACCGGACGAGAGCTCCTACGAGCAGTACTTC
many	13	.	TRBJ1-5	TRBV27	CASSLGPNQPQHF	TGTGCCAGCAGTTTAGGGCCCAATCAGCCCCAGCATTTT
few	15	.	TRBJ1-3	TRBV7-6	CASSLAGSSGNTIYF	TGTGCCAGCAGCTTAGCAGGAAGCTCTGGAAACACCATATATTTT
many	18	TRBD2	TRBJ2-3	TRBV4-3	CASSPGGLAGGITDTQYF	TGCGCCAGCAGTCCGGGGGGACTAGCGGGAGGGATAACAGATACGCAGTATTTT
few	16	TRBD2	TRBJ2-2	TRBV29-1	CSVEVREGPNTGELFF	TGCAGCGTTGAAGTGAGGGAGGGTCCGAACACCGGGGAGCTGTTTTTT
few	17	.	TRBJ2-7	TRBV15	CATSRVAIGGASYEQYF	TGTGCCACCAGCAGAGTCGCTATTGGGGGTGCCTCCTACGAGCAGTACTTC
.	16	TRBD2	TRBJ2-3	TRBV5-6	CASSGGVRTSTDTQYF	TGTGCCAGCAGCGGGGGGGTACGGACTAGCACAGATACGCAGTATTTT
.	17	.	TRBJ2-2	TRBV14	CASSQEWVRVRTGELFF	TGTGCCAGCAGCCAAGAGTGGGTCCGGGTACGCACCGGGGAGCTGTTTTTT
few	14	.	TRBJ2-3	TRBV6-5	CASSLDQSTDTQYF	TGTGCCAGCAGTTTAGACCAAAGCACAGATACGCAGTATTTT
.	12	.	TRBJ1-2	TRBV11-2	CASQGQSYGYTF	TGTGCCAGTCAGGGGCAGTCCTATGGCTACACCTTC
few	16	.	TRBJ2-1	TRBV28	CASSQLETKTYNEQFF	TGTGCCAGCAGTCAATTAGAGACAAAAACGTACAATGAGCAGTTCTTC
few	14	.	TRBJ2-1	TRBV25-1	CASITRGIYNEQFF	TGTGCCAGCATTACTCGGGGTATCTACAATGAGCAGTTCTTC
few	15	TRBD2	TRBJ2-1	TRBV12-3/TRBV12-4	CASSLGRGLNNEQFF	TGTGCCAGCAGTCTGGGGAGGGGACTCAACAATGAGCAGTTCTTC
.	16	.	TRBJ2-3	TRBV4-2	CASSPLGTTDTDTQYF	TGTGCCAGCAGCCCACTAGGGACAACAGACACAGATACGCAGTATTTT
few	15	TRBD2	TRBJ2-1	TRBV7-8	CASSSVAGARNEQFF	TGTGCCAGCAGCTCGGTAGCGGGGGCGAGGAATGAGCAGTTCTTC
few	12	.	TRBJ2-3	TRBV7-9	CATGTSTDTQYF	TGTGCCACCGGGACTAGCACAGATACGCAGTATTTT
few	13	.	TRBJ2-7	TRBV11-2	CASSLGVFNEQYF	TGTGCCAGCAGCTTAGGAGTGTTCAACGAGCAGTACTTC
.	14	.	TRBJ1-1	TRBV9	CASSATQGNTEAFF	TGTGCCAGCAGCGCGACCCAGGGGAACACTGAAGCTTTCTTT
.	15	.	TRBJ1-6	TRBV12-3/TRBV12-4	CATRGGRAYNSPLHF	TGTGCCACCCGGGGAGGCAGGGCCTATAATTCACCCCTCCACTTT
many	17	.	TRBJ2-1	TRBV11-2	CASSLDARASSYNEQFF	TGTGCCAGCAGCTTAGATGCCAGGGCCAGCTCCTACAATGAGCAGTTCTTC
.	16	TRBD2	TRBJ2-7	TRBV13	CASSSSGLAGTYEQYF	TGTGCCAGCAGCTCATCGGGACTAGCGGGGACCTACGAGCAGTACTTC
few	14	.	TRBJ1-2	TRBV12-3/TRBV12-4	CASIPGYGMAGYTF	TGTGCCTCTATCCCAGGGTACGGGATGGCTGGCTACACCTTC
many	15	TRBD1	TRBJ2-7	TRBV12-3/TRBV12-4	CASSNSTGEFYEQYF	TGTGCCAGCAGCAACTCGACAGGGGAATTCTACGAGCAGTACTTC
few	14	.	TRBJ2-7	TRBV5-6	CASSSGTWGTEQYF	TGTGCCAGCAGCTCCGGGACTTGGGGGACTGAACAGTACTTC
many	13	.	TRBJ2-3	TRBV6-2/TRBV6-3	CASSRPYTDTQYF	TGTGCCAGCAGTCGACCGTACACAGATACGCAGTATTTT
few	16	TRBD1	TRBJ2-3	TRBV2	CASSESDRESTDTQYF	TGTGCCAGCAGTGAATCCGACAGGGAGAGCACAGATACGCAGTATTTT
many	13	TRBD2	TRBJ2-1	TRBV7-2	CASSPFAGAEQFF	TGTGCCAGCAGCCCCTTCGCGGGAGCCGAGCAGTTCTTC
few	14	TRBD2	TRBJ2-1	TRBV27	CASSGLAVYNEQFF	TGTGCCAGCAGCGGACTAGCGGTTTACAATGAGCAGTTCTTC
.	14	.	TRBJ1-2	TRBV12-3/TRBV12-4	CASSLDGTYYGYTF	TGTGCCAGCAGTTTAGACGGGACCTACTATGGCTACACCTTC
.	14	.	TRBJ2-5	TRBV5-6	CASSLGVTQETQYF	TGTGCCAGCAGCTTGGGTGTCACCCAAGAGACCCAGTACTTC
few	13	.	TRBJ2-7	TRBV5-1	CASSFSETYEQYF	TGCGCCAGCAGCTTCTCCGAAACCTACGAGCAGTACTTC
few	14	.	TRBJ2-1	TRBV7-9	CASSLVRVADEQFF	TGTGCCAGCAGCTTAGTCAGGGTTGCCGATGAGCAGTTCTTC
many	14	TRBD2	TRBJ2-1	TRBV20-1	CSAPTSGGNNEQFF	TGCAGTGCACCAACTAGCGGGGGCAACAATGAGCAGTTCTTC
many	17	TRBD1	TRBJ1-3	TRBV6-5	CASSYSAQGYSGNTIYF	TGTGCCAGCAGTTATTCCGCACAGGGGTACTCTGGAAACACCATATATTTT
many	14	.	TRBJ1-2	TRBV27	CASSIGGLGYGYTF	TGTGCCAGCAGCATAGGGGGGCTAGGGTATGGCTACACCTTC
.	13	TRBD1	TRBJ1-2	TRBV6-2/TRBV6-3	CASNPTGSYGYTF	TGTGCCAGCAATCCGACAGGGAGCTATGGCTACACCTTC
.	15	.	TRBJ2-3	TRBV15	CATSSRDRGGDTQYF	TGTGCCACCAGCAGCCGGGACCGGGGTGGGGATACGCAGTATTTT
.	15	.	TRBJ2-3	TRBV6-2/TRBV6-3	CASSYNPWGTDTQYF	TGTGCCAGCAGTTACAATCCCTGGGGCACAGATACGCAGTATTTT
.	14	.	TRBJ2-1	TRBV6-1	CASTTGLAYNEQFF	TGTGCCAGCACAACAGGGTTGGCCTACAATGAGCAGTTCTTC
many	17	.	TRBJ1-1	TRBV6-5	CASSYSMVRGLNTEAFF	TGTGCCAGCAGTTACTCGATGGTCAGGGGACTGAACACTGAAGCTTTCTTT
.	15	TRBD1	TRBJ2-1	TRBV2	CASSDWGRGLDEQFF	TGTGCCAGCAGTGATTGGGGCAGGGGGCTGGATGAGCAGTTCTTC
.	19	TRBD1	TRBJ2-6	TRBV11-1	CASSLALRDRGLGANVLTF	TGTGCCAGCAGCTTAGCGCTACGGGACAGGGGGCTTGGGGCCAACGTCCTGACTTTC
.	15	.	TRBJ2-7	TRBV5-1	CASSPRSGLGYEQYF	TGCGCCAGCAGCCCTCGAAGCGGGCTGGGCTACGAGCAGTACTTC
many	15	.	TRBJ1-2	TRBV13	CASRWGGPGSYGYTF	TGTGCCAGCAGATGGGGAGGCCCGGGGAGCTATGGCTACACCTTC
.	16	.	TRBJ2-2	TRBV4-1	CASSQVVGEAPGELFF	TGCGCCAGCAGCCAAGTTGTGGGAGAGGCCCCCGGGGAGCTGTTTTTT
.	14	.	TRBJ2-7	TRBV10-3	CAISDSGDPYEQYF	TGTGCCATCAGTGACTCAGGCGACCCCTACGAGCAGTACTTC
many	13	TRBD1	TRBJ2-7	TRBV12-3/TRBV12-4	CASSPGTVYEQYF	TGTGCCAGCAGTCCCGGGACAGTCTACGAGCAGTACTTC
many	17	.	TRBJ2-5	TRBV7-6	CASSLDLEVTDQETQYF	TGTGCCAGCAGCTTAGACTTGGAAGTCACGGACCAAGAGACCCAGTACTTC